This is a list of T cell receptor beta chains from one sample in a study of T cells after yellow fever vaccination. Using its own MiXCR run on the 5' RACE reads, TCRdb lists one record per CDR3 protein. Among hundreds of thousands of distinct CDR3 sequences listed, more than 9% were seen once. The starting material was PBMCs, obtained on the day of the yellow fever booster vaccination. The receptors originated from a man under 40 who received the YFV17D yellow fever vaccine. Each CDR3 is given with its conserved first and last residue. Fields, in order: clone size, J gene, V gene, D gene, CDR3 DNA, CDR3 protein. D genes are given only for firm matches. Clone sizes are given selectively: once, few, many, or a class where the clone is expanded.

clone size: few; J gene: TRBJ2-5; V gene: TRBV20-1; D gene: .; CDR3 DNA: TGCAGTGCTAGAGTGTGGCAGGCCGTAGGGGCCCAGTACTTC; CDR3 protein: CSARVWQAVGAQYF
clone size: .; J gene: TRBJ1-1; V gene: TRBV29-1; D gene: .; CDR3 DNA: TGCAGCGTTGATGGGGGGGAAGCTTTCTTT; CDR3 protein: CSVDGGEAFF
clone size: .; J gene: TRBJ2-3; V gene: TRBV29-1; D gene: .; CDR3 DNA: TGCAGCGTTTCTTACCCGGGGCTTGGATTAGATACGCAGTATTTT; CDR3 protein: CSVSYPGLGLDTQYF
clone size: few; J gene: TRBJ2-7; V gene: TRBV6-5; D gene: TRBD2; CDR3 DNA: TGTGCCAGCAGATTAACGACTAGCGGGAGGGGCTACGAGCAGTACTTC; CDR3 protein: CASRLTTSGRGYEQYF
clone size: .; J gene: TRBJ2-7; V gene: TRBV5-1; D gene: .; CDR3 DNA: TGCGCCAGCAGCGTCGGGACGGCTCCCTACGAGCAGTACTTC; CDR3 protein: CASSVGTAPYEQYF
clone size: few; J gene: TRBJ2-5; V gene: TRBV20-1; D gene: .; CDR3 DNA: TGCAGTCCCCTGGAGGGATTACGAGAGACCCAGTACTTC; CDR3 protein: CSPLEGLRETQYF
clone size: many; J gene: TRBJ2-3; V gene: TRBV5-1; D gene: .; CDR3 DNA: TGCGCCAGCAGCTCGAGATTAGAGGTTCACACAGATACGCAGTATTTT; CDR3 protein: CASSSRLEVHTDTQYF
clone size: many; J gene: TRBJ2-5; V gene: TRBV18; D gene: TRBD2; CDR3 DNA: TGTGCCAGCTCACCCGGGACTAGTGAAACCCAGTACTTC; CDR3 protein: CASSPGTSETQYF
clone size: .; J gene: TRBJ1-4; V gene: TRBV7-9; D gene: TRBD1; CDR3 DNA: TGTGCCAGCAGCGTAGGACAGGGGGCCGAAAAACTGTTTTTT; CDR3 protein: CASSVGQGAEKLFF
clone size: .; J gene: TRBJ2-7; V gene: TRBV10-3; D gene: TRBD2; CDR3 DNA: TGTGCCATCAGTGATCCGAATACCGGGACTAGCGAGCAGTACTTC; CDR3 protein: CAISDPNTGTSEQYF
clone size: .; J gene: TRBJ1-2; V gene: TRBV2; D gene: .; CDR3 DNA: TGTGCCAGCAGTGAACAGCGAGCTAACTATGGCTACACCTTC; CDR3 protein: CASSEQRANYGYTF
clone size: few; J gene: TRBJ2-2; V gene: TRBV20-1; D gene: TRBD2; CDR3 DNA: TGCAGTGCTAGAAAAGCGGGATCGTACACCGGGGAGCTGTTTTTT; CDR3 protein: CSARKAGSYTGELFF
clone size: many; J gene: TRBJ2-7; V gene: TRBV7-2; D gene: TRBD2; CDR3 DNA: TGTGCCAGCACTCCCGCTGGACTAGCGGGTCGCTCCTACGAGCAGTACTTC; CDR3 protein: CASTPAGLAGRSYEQYF
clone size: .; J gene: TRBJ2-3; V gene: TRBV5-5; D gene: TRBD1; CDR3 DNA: TGTGCCAGCAGCTTGGGGGTGACAGGGGCCACAGATACGCAGTATTTT; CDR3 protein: CASSLGVTGATDTQYF
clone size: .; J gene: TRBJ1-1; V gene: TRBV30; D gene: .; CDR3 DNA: TGTGCCTGGAGTGTAAGGGCACACGGCACTGAAGCTTTCTTT; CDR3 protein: CAWSVRAHGTEAFF
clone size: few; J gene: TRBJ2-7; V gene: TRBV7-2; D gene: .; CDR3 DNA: TGTGCCAGCACCCTCGGAAAGGAGCGGAGTTACTACGAGCAGTACTTC; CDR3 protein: CASTLGKERSYYEQYF
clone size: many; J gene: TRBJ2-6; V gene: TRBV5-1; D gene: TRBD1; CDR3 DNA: TGCGCCAGCAGTATAACCCGACAGGGCCAATCTGGGGCCAACGTCCTGACTTTC; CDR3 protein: CASSITRQGQSGANVLTF
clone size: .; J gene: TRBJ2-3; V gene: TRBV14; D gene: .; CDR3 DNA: TGTGCCAGCAGCCATAGTCAGATCACAGATACGCAGTATTTT; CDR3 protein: CASSHSQITDTQYF
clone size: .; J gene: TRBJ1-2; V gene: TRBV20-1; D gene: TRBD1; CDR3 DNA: TGCAGTGCAATCGGGGACAGCTATGGCTACACCTTC; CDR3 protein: CSAIGDSYGYTF
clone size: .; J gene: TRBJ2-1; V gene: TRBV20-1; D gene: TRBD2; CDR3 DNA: TGCAGTGCTAGAGTTAGCGGGATCTACAATGAGCAGTTCTTC; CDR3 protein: CSARVSGIYNEQFF
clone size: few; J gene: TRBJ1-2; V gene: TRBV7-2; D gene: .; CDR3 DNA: TGTGCCAGCAGCTTAGTAGGACCGGCTCATGGCTACACCTTC; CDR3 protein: CASSLVGPAHGYTF
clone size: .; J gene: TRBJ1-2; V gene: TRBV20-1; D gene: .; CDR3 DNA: TGCAGTGCTAGAGATAACAGTCACTATGGCTACACCTTC; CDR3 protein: CSARDNSHYGYTF
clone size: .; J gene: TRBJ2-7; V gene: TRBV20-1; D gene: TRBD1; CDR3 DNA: TGCAGTGCTAGAGATCGGGACAGGGAGATTCAGCAGTACTTC; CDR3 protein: CSARDRDREIQQYF
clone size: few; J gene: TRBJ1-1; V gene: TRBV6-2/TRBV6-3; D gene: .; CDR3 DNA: TGTGCCAGCAGTTACTACCCTATAAATGAAGCTTTCTTT; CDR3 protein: CASSYYPINEAFF
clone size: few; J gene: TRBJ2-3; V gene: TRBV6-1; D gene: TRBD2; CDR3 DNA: TGTGCCAGCAGTCCTTGGACTAGCGGGGGTACCACAGATACGCAGTATTTT; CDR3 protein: CASSPWTSGGTTDTQYF
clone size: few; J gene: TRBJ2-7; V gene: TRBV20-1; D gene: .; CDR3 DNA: TGCAGTGCTCAGGCCGGCACCTACGAGCAGTACTTC; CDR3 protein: CSAQAGTYEQYF
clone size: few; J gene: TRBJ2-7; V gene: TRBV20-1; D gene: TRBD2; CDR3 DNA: TGCAGTGCAAATGAAGCGGGGTCCTACGAGCAGTACTTC; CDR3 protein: CSANEAGSYEQYF
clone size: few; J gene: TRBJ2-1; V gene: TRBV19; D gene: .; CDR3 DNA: TGTGCCAGTAGTTCGAGGACTCTTATGGGTATCTACAATGAGCAGTTCTTC; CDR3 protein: CASSSRTLMGIYNEQFF
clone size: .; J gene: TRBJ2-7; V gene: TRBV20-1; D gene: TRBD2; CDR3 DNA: TGCAGTGCTAAGAGGACTAGCGGAGACTACGAGCAGTACTTC; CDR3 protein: CSAKRTSGDYEQYF
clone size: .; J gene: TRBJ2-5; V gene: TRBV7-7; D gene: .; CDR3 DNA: TGTGCCAGCAGCCAGCTCAGGGCCGAGACCCAGTACTTC; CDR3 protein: CASSQLRAETQYF
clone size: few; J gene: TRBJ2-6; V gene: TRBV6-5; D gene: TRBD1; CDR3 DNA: TGTGCCAGCAGTTACACTCCGGACAGGGTTAGCTCTGGGGCCAACGTCCTGACTTTC; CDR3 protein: CASSYTPDRVSSGANVLTF
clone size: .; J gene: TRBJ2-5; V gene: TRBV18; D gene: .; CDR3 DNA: TGTGCCAGCTCCCGGGACGTCCAAGAGACCCAGTACTTC; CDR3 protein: CASSRDVQETQYF
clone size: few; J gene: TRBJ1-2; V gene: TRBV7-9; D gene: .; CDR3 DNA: TGTGCCAGCAGCTTCCGGGACTTTGGCTACACCTTC; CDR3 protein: CASSFRDFGYTF
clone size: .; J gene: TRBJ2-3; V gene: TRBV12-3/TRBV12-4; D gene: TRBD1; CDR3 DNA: TGTGCCAGCAGTTTAAGGGGGCTACCCACAGATACGCAGTATTTT; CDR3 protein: CASSLRGLPTDTQYF
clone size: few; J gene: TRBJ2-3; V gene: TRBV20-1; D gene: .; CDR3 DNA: TGCAGTGCTAGCCAGACTGCTCGCGATACGCAGTATTTT; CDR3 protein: CSASQTARDTQYF
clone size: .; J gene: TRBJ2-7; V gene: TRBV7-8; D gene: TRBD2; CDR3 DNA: TGTGCCAGTCACCGGACAGCAGTTAGCGGGAGCTCCTACGAGCAGTACTTC; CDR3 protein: CASHRTAVSGSSYEQYF
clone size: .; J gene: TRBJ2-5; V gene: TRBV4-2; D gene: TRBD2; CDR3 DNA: TGTGCCAGCAGCCAAGATAGCGGCCTAGCGGGCTACCAAGAGACCCAGTACTTC; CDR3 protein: CASSQDSGLAGYQETQYF
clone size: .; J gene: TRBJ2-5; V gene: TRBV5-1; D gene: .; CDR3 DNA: TGCGCCAGCTCCCTCGGACAGTCAACAGGGGAGACCCAGTACTTC; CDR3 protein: CASSLGQSTGETQYF
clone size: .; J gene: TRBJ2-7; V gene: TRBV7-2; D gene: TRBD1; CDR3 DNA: TGTGCCAGCAGCTCTAGTCCGGGACAGGGAGAGCAGTACTTC; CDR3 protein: CASSSSPGQGEQYF
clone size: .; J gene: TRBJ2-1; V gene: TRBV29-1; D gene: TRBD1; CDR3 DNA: TGCAGCGTTGAATGGTCCCGGACAGGGGATGAAAATGAGCAGTTCTTC; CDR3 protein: CSVEWSRTGDENEQFF
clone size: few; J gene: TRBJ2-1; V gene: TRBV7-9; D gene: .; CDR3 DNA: TGTGCCAGCAGCTTAAGGGCGGCTAACGGTCGCAATGAGCAGTTCTTC; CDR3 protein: CASSLRAANGRNEQFF
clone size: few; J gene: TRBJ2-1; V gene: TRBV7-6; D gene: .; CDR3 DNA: TGTGCCAGCAGCTTAGTCAGCGCTCCCTACAATGAGCAGTTCTTC; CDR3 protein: CASSLVSAPYNEQFF